This T cell receptor (beta chain) came from a study of brain metastases from non-small cell lung cancer (dated by TCRdb to about 2019). Regarding the study in general: In non-small-cell lung cancer patients, the researchers characterized the immune microenvironment of brain metastases and primary tumors that had been resected as matched pairs. Overall study outcomes, separate from this receptor: Compared with the matched primary tumors, T-cell clones appeared to be expanded in approximately 63% of brain metastases. T-cell infiltration was lower in brain metastases than in primary tumors (P < 0.001). Paired brain metastases and primary tumors largely shared TCR repertoires, although T-cell densities in the metastases were sparse.

The CDR3 numbers 13 residues from cysteine through phenylalanine. The DNA shown is the 39-base CDR3, in frame from base 1. From the germline V gene, CDR1 is SGDLS and CDR2 is YYNGEE. Here V drops 6 bases and J drops 8 bases, and the junction holds 7 bases not matched to any gene. A cohort of more than 30 patients with surgically resected non-small-cell lung cancer, for whom both primary tumor and brain metastasis specimens were available, was included. The tumor specimens used were formalin-fixed, paraffin-embedded tissues taken from archives. The receptor library was made with the immunoSEQ multiplex PCR assay. Sequencing of the T-cell receptor beta chain repertoire was carried out together with a 770-gene immune expression panel. TCRdb provides this immuneACCESS table in a form limited to in-frame rearrangements. Some clones are lacking; in checked studies, under half of them reflect an unresolved V gene, and why the rest are absent is not known. The sample records about 4,100 clones, around nine tenths of which are singletons. Jointly, the top ten make up roughly 3.5% of the sample.

Concerning this clone itself: The target of this receptor is not known. No base quality information exists; no much larger clone differs at one position.

The sequence was collected from a donor at least 40 years old with non-small cell lung cancer. The sequencing sample was made of primary lung tumor tissue. In the paper's terms, the cell subset or site label means: primary lung tumor paired with brain metastasis. Recombination connected TRBV9 to TRBJ1-4, and TRBD1 matches 7 of the central bases. The CDR3 has the sequence CASNRQGEEKLFF. The DNA sequence is given as TGTGCCAGCAATCGGCAGGGGGAAGAAAAACTGTTTTTT.